Following are 19 T cell receptor beta chains from one sample sequenced in a study of blood T cell repertoires in COVID-19. TCRdb's copy holds only in-frame clones and misses some; the assay was immunoSEQ multiplex PCR. The table lists some 390,000 clones, roughly nine tenths of them singletons. Sequences were obtained from PBMCs or T cells enriched from blood (not recorded which). Every receptor here comes from a man aged 25-40 years who had recovered from COVID-19.

The chain joins TRBV28 to TRBJ1-5; possible D gene TRBD1, 5 bases. CDR3 length: 15 amino acids. Deletions cut 3 bases from V and 0 bases from J, with 9 bases between. Germline assignment: CDR1 MDHEN and CDR2 SYDVKM. DNA for the CDR3: TGTGCCAGCAGTTTCGGGGGGTATAGCAATCAGCCCCAGCATTTT. As protein: CASSFGGYSNQPQHF.

This chain links TRBV12-3 or TRBV12-4 with TRBJ1-1; 8 bases map to TRBD1. V was pared by 7 bases and J by 11 bases, with 12 bases of the junction left unmatched. This CDR3 contains 13 residues. In DNA, the CDR3 is TGTGCCAGCACCAGGACAGGGAGGCTGAGGGCTTTCTTT. Its protein is CASTRTGRLRAFF.

This clone was picked up a small number of times. J is TRBJ2-1 and V is TRBV18, with D maybe TRBD1 (6 bases). The CDR3 runs to 14 residues. V lost 6 bases and J lost 5, with 14 bases in between. Germline lookup yields CDR1 KGHSH and CDR2 LQKENI. This chain's CDR3 is CASSPGAANNEQFF. The CDR3 nucleotides are TGTGCCAGCTCTCCAGGGGCCGCCAACAATGAGCAGTTCTTC.

This clone is a singleton in its sample. The gene calls are TRBV6-5 and TRBJ1-5; a possible D gene is TRBD1 (5 bases). The germline gives CDR1 MNHEY, CDR2 SVGAGI. Between the trimmed V and J ends, which lost 8 bases and 0 bases, there was a span of 14 bases. This CDR3 spans 15 amino acids. The CDR3 coding sequence is TGTGCCAGCTCGGGGGGAAGGTATAGCAATCAGCCCCAGCATTTT. It translates to CASSGGRYSNQPQHF.

V is TRBV28 and J is TRBJ1-2, with 8 bases lining up with TRBD1. This CDR3 comprises 15 residues. The V gene end was trimmed by 6 bases and the J gene end by 4 bases; junction bases not matched to a gene: 10. Germline V gene lookup returns CDR1 MDHEN and CDR2 SYDVKM. As DNA, the CDR3 is TGTGCCAGCAGACAGGAGACAGGGGCGGGCTATGGCTACACCTTC. This codes for CASRQETGAGYGYTF.

CDR3 DNA: TGCGCCAGCAGCCATTCGGGAGCGGGAGACGTCCGGGAGACCCAGTACTTC. As protein: CASSHSGAGDVRETQYF. V and J are TRBV4-1 and TRBJ2-5, with 8 bases that match TRBD2. CDR1 and CDR2 from the germline V gene are MGHRA and YSYEKL. Losses at the gene ends were 3 bases for V and 5 bases for J; bases not matched to a gene: 14. The CDR3 extends over 17 amino acids.

The chain combines TRBV6-5 with TRBJ1-2; a weak D match, TRBD1 (5 bases). This CDR3 is built from 14 residues. The germline V gene encodes CDR1 MNHEY and CDR2 SVGAGI. Trimming removed 2 bases from V and 5 bases from J, with 12 bases in between. In DNA, the CDR3 is TGTGCCAGCAGTTACCTAAGGGGAGGGTATGGCTACACCTTC. Protein product: CASSYLRGGYGYTF.

This chain uses TRBV30 with TRBJ1-1; weak D call: TRBD1 (6 bases). V was pared by 7 bases and J by 5 bases, with 17 bases between. The germline V gene encodes CDR1 GTSNPN and CDR2 SVGIG (reference sequence). The CDR3 is made up of 13 amino acids. The CDR3 is CASKGGENTEAFF. The CDR3 DNA sequence: TGTGCCTCTAAAGGGGGGGAGAATACTGAAGCTTTCTTT.

This clone was counted once. The chain joins TRBV28 to TRBJ1-2, with TRBD1 matching 7 bases. The trim removed 5 bases at V and 3 bases at J, leaving 3 bases unmatched. Germline lookup yields CDR1 MDHEN and CDR2 SYDVKM. This CDR3 is 13 amino acids long. This CDR3 is CASSPGQYYGYTF. The CDR3 nucleotides read TGTGCCAGCAGTCCGGGACAGTACTATGGCTACACCTTC.

The genes are TRBV18 and TRBJ2-7; tentatively, D is TRBD2 (6 bases). V was trimmed by 3 bases and J by 6 bases, leaving 12 bases between them. There are 13 residues in the CDR3. Germline V gives CDR1 KGHSH, CDR2 LQKENI. The CDR3 DNA sequence: TGTGCCAGCTCACCGGGGGAGGTCGGCGAGCAGTACTTC. Protein: CASSPGEVGEQYF. Filled out from reference TRBV18 and TRBJ2-7, the complete variable domain reads NAGVMQNPRHLVRRRGQEARLRCSPMKGHSHVYWYRQLPEEGLKFMVYLQKENIIDESGMPKERFSAEFPKEGPSILRIQQVVRGDSAAYFCASSPGEVGEQYFGPGTRLTVT.

This chain connects TRBV11-2 to TRBJ1-2; maybe TRBD1 (6 bases). Germline V gene sequence: CDR1 SGHAT, CDR2 FQNNGV. V lost 1 base, J lost 4 bases, and 13 bases lay in between. The CDR3 sequence is 15 residues long. Written as DNA, the CDR3 is TGTGCCAGCAGCTTAGCCGCGGGGGCAACCTATGGCTACACCTTC. This translates into CASSLAAGATYGYTF.

The chain is built from TRBV13 and TRBJ2-2; D might be TRBD2 (5 bases). Germline assignment: CDR1 PRHDT and CDR2 FYEKMQ (reference sequence). The CDR3 has 15 residues. The V and J ends lost 5 bases and 3 bases respectively, with 13 bases between them. The CDR3 sequence is CASSPTEDYTGELFF. The DNA for the CDR3 is TGTGCCAGCAGCCCGACCGAGGACTACACCGGGGAGCTGTTTTTT. Full variable domain (outside the CDR3, taken from reference TRBV13 and TRBJ2-2): AAGVIQSPRHLIKEKRETATLKCYPIPRHDTVYWYQQGPGQDPQFLISFYEKMQSDKGSIPDRFSAQQFSDYHSELNMSSLELGDSALYFCASSPTEDYTGELFFGEGSRLTVL.

The chain links TRBV18 to TRBJ2-1; tentative D call: TRBD1 (6 bases). The CDR3 length is 15 residues. Trimming stripped 5 bases from V and 5 bases from J, with 16 bases between. Germline V gives CDR1 KGHSH, CDR2 LQKENI. The chain's CDR3 is CASSRGQQPNNEQFF. The CDR3 DNA sequence: TGTGCCAGCTCAAGAGGACAGCAACCCAACAATGAGCAGTTCTTC. Combining the CDR3 with reference TRBV18 and TRBJ2-1 gives the whole variable domain NAGVMQNPRHLVRRRGQEARLRCSPMKGHSHVYWYRQLPEEGLKFMVYLQKENIIDESGMPKERFSAEFPKEGPSILRIQQVVRGDSAAYFCASSRGQQPNNEQFFGPGTRLTVL.

V and J are TRBV29-1 and TRBJ2-2; TRBD2 matches at 7 bases. Germline CDR1 reads SQVTM; CDR2 reads ANQGSEA. The CDR3 totals 15 residues. Trimming removed 6 bases from V and 2 bases from J; junction bases left unmatched: 9. CDR3 DNA sequence: TGCAGCGTCCAGAACAGACTAGCCAACACCGGGGAGCTGTTTTTT. Its translation: CSVQNRLANTGELFF.

The chain uses TRBV11-2 and TRBJ2-5, with TRBD1 matching over 7 bases. The V segment lost 7 bases and the J segment 1 base; nucleotides outside the gene matches: 3. CDR3 length: 13 amino acids. The germline gives CDR1 SGHAT, CDR2 FQNNGV. The CDR3 here is CASTTGAQETQYF. CDR3 sequence (DNA): TGTGCCAGCACCACAGGGGCCCAAGAGACCCAGTACTTC.

The chain recombines TRBV9 with TRBJ2-7; D might be TRBD2 (6 bases). CDR3 size: 12 residues. The germline V gene has CDR1 SGDLS and CDR2 YYNGEE. Trimming shortened V by 7 bases and J by 5 bases, and 13 bases separated the two germline ends. The CDR3 DNA reads TGTGCCAGCGGACTCTCTAGCGACGAGCAGTACTTC. This sequence encodes CASGLSSDEQYF.

The J gene is TRBJ1-6, the V gene TRBV7-2; 10 nucleotides agree with TRBD1. The CDR3 length is 16 residues. Germline assignment: CDR1 SGHTA and CDR2 FQGNSA. Trimming removed 5 bases from V and 4 bases from J; junction bases left unmatched: 5. The CDR3 bases are TGTGCCAGCAGCATTGGACAGGGGGTATATAATTCACCCCTCCACTTT. It codes for CASSIGQGVYNSPLHF.

The chain has TRBV2 and TRBJ1-2; TRBD1 matches at 8 bases. CDR1 and CDR2 (germline): SNHLY, FYNNEI. The CDR3 totals 16 residues. J gave up 3 bases and V 0 bases, and 6 bases lay outside the gene matches. The CDR3 bases are TGTGCCAGCAGTGAAGCCCGGGGACAGGATGACTATGGCTACACCTTC. Translated: CASSEARGQDDYGYTF.

This clone appeared a few times. This chain links TRBV4-1 with TRBJ1-5; D is possibly TRBD1 (6 bases). The CDR3 contains 16 residues. The V end was cut by 0 bases, the J end by 9 bases, with 18 bases between. CDR1 is MGHRA and CDR2 is YSYEKL in the germline V gene. The CDR3 loop is CASSQDPGQIPWPQHF. The CDR3 DNA is TGCGCCAGCAGCCAAGATCCCGGACAGATTCCTTGGCCCCAGCATTTT.